This TCR beta chain is drawn from a study of cytomegalovirus exposure and HLA in healthy donors. Regarding this clone: Its antigen is not known.

Findings and caveats of the study: The study listed roughly 150 cytomegalovirus-associated TCR beta chains. In a later analysis, a missense DCLRE1C variant was linked to TCR beta V- and J-gene trimming. Through in vitro validation, a few CMV-associated chains were shown to be specific for CMV antigens. TCR beta sequences numbering around 15,000 were associated with HLA alleles at 0.05 false discovery rate in a later analysis.

The PCR ran on 60 Vbeta and 13 Jbeta primers. Clones were read by immunoSEQ multiplex PCR, and TCRdb kept only the in-frame ones, dropping some. Of about 110,000 clones listed, roughly 73% are singletons. This TCR was recovered from a woman in her thirties in good health and CMV-seronegative. The sequencing sample was made of PBMCs.

CDR3 DNA sequence: TGTGCCAGCAGTGAGCAGGGGTGGCTTGAAGGCTACACCTTC. It specifies CASSEQGWLEGYTF. The chain carries TRBV25-1 and TRBJ1-2; maybe TRBD1 (6 bases). Germline V gene data show CDR1 as MGHDK and CDR2 as SYGVNS. Deletions cut 3 bases from V and 8 bases from J, with 16 bases between. The CDR3 has 14 residues.